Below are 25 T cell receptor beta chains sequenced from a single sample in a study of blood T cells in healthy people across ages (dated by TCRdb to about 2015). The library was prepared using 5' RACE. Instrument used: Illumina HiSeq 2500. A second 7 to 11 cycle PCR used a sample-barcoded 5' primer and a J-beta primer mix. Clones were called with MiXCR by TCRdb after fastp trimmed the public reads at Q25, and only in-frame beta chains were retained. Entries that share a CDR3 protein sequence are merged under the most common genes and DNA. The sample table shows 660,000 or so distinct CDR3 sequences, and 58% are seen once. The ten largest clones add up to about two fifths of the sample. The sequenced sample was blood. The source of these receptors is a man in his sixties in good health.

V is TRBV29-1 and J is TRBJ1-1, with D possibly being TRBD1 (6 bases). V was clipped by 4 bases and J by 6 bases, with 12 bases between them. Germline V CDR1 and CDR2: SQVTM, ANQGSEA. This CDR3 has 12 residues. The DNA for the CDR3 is TGCAGCGTTGGGACAGTTTCCGCTGAAGCTTTCTTT. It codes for CSVGTVSAEAFF.

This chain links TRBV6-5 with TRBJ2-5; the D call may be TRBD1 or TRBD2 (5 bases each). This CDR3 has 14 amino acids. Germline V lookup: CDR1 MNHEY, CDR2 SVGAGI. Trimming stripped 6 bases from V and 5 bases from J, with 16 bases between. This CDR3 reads CASRSLWGYETQYF. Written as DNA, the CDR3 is TGTGCCAGCAGGAGTCTTTGGGGGTATGAGACCCAGTACTTC.

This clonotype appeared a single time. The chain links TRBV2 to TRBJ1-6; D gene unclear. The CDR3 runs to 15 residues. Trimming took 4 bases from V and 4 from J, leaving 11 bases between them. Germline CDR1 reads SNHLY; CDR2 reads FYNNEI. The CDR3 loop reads CASSVRQAYNSPLHF. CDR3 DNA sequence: TGTGCCAGCAGTGTAAGGCAGGCTTATAATTCACCCCTCCACTTT.

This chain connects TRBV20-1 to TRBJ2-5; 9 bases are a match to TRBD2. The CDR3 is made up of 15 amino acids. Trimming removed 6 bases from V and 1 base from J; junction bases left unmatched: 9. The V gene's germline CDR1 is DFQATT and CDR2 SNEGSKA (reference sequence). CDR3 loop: CSAVAGGQSQETQYF. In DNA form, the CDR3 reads TGCAGTGCAGTCGCGGGGGGGCAGTCCCAAGAGACCCAGTACTTC.

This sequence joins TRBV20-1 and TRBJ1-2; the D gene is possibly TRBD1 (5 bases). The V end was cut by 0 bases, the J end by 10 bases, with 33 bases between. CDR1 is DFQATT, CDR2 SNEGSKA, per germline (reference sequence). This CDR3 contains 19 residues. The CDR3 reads CSARDAWSGKAGDPRSYTF. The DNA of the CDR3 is TGCAGTGCTAGAGATGCTTGGTCAGGGAAGGCGGGGGACCCTAGGTCCTACACCTTC.

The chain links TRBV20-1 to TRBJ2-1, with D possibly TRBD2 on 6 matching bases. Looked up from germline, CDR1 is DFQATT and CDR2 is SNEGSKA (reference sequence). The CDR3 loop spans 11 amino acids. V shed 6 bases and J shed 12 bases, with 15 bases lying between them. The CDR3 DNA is TGCAGTGCCCAGGAGGGGTTGGGGCAGTTCTTC. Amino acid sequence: CSAQEGLGQFF.

The DNA for the CDR3 is TGCAGTGCTTTGCCCAGCGTCGGGACAGGGGGGAGAGAGCAGTACTTC. It translates to CSALPSVGTGGREQYF. This chain uses TRBV20-1 with TRBJ2-7, with TRBD1 identical over 11 bases. This CDR3 comprises 16 residues. V was clipped by 5 bases and J by 7 bases; unmatched bases: 16. Germline CDR1 is DFQATT and CDR2 is SNEGSKA (reference sequence).

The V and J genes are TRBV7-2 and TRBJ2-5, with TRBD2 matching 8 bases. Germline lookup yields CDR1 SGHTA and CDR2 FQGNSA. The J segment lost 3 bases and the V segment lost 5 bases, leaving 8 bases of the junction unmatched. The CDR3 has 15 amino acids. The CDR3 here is CASSPLGGGKETQYF. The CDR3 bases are TGTGCCAGCAGCCCACTCGGCGGGGGGAAAGAGACCCAGTACTTC.

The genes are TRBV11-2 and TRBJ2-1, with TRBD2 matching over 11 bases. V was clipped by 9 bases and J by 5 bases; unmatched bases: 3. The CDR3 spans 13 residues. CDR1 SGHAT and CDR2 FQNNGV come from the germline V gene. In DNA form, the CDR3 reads TGTGCCAGTAGCGGGGGGGGTGACAATGAGCAGTTCTTC. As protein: CASSGGGDNEQFF.

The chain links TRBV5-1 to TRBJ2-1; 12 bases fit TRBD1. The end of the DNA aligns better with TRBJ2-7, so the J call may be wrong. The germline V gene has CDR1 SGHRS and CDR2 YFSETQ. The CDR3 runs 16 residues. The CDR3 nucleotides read TGCGCCAGCAGCTCGGGGACAGGGGGCGCCTACAATGAGCAGTACTTC. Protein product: CASSSGTGGAYNEQYF.

This chain's CDR3 is CSVRRTVNTEAFF. The DNA for the CDR3 is TGCAGCGTCCGGAGGACAGTGAACACTGAAGCTTTCTTT. The genes are TRBV29-1 and TRBJ1-1, with D perhaps TRBD1 (6 bases). Germline V gene lookup returns CDR1 SQVTM and CDR2 ANQGSEA. V was cut by 6 bases and J by 0 bases, with 11 bases left in between. The CDR3 is made up of 13 amino acids.

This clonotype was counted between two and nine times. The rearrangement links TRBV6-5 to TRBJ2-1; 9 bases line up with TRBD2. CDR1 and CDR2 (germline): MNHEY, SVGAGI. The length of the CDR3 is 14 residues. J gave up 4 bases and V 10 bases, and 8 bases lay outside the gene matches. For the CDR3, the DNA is TGTGCCACTAAACCGGGACTAGCTTACAATGAGCAGTTCTTC. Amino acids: CATKPGLAYNEQFF.

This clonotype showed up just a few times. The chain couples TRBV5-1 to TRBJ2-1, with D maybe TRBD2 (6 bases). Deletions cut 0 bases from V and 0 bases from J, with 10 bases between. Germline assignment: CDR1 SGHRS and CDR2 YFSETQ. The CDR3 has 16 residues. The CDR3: CASSLGAGLSYNEQFF. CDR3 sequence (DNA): TGCGCCAGCAGCTTGGGGGCGGGGCTCTCCTACAATGAGCAGTTCTTC. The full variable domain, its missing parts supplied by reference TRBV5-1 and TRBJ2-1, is KAGVTQTPRYLIKTRGQQVTLSCSPISGHRSVSWYQQTPGQGLQFLFEYFSETQRNKGNFPGRFSGRQFSNSRSEMNVSTLELGDSALYLCASSLGAGLSYNEQFFGPGTRLTVL.

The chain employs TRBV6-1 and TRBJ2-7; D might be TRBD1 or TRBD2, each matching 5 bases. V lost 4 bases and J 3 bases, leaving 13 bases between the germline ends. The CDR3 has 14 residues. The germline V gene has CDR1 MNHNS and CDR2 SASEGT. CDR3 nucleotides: TGTGCCAGCAGTGTGGACAACAGCGGCTACGAGCAGTACTTC. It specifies CASSVDNSGYEQYF.

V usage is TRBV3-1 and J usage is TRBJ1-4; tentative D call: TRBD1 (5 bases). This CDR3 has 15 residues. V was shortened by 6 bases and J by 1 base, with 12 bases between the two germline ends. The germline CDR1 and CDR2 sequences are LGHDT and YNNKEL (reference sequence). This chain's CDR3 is CASSSGWGTNEKLFF. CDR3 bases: TGTGCCAGCAGTTCAGGGTGGGGAACTAATGAAAAACTGTTTTTT. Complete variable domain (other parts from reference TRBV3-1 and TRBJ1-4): DTAVSQTPKYLVTQMGNDKSIKCEQNLGHDTMYWYKQDSKKFLKIMFSYNNKELIINETVPNRFSPKSPDKAHLNLHINSLELGDSAVYFCASSSGWGTNEKLFFGSGTQLSVL.

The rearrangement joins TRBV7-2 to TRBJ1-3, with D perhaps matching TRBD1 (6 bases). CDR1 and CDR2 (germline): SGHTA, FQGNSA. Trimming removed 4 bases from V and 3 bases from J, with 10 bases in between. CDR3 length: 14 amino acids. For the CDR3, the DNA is TGTGCCAGCAGCTCCACAGGGAGTGGAAACACCATATATTTT. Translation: CASSSTGSGNTIYF.

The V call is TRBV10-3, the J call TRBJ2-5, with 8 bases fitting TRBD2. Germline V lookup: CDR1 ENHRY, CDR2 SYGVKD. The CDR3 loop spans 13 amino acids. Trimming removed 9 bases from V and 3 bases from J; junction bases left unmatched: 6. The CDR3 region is CAISSGAKETQYF. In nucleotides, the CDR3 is TGTGCCATTAGTAGCGGGGCCAAAGAGACCCAGTACTTC.

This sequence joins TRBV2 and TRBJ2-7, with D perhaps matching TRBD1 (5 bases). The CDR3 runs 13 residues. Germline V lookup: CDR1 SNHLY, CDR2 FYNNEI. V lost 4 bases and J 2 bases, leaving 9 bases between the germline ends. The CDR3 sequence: CASSAGAAYEQYF. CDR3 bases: TGTGCCAGCAGTGCTGGGGCAGCCTACGAGCAGTACTTC.

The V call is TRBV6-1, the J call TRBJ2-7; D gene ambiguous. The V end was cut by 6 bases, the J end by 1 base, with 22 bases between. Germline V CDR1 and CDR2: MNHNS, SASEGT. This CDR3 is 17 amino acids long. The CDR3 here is CASSDQPGWTPSYEQYF. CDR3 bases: TGTGCCAGCAGCGATCAACCAGGCTGGACCCCTTCCTACGAGCAGTACTTC.

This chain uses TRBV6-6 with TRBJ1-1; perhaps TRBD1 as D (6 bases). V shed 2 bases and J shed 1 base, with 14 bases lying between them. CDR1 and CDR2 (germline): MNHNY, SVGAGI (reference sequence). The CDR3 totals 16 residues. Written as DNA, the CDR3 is TGTGCCAGCAGTTACACCCAGACAGGAGAGAACACTGAAGCTTTCTTT. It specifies CASSYTQTGENTEAFF.

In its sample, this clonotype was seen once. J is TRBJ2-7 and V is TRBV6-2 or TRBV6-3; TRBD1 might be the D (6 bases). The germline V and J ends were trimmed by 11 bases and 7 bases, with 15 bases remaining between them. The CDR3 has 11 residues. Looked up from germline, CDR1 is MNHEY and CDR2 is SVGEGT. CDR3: CAVGAGWEQYF. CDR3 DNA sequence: TGTGCCGTGGGGGCAGGTTGGGAGCAGTACTTC.

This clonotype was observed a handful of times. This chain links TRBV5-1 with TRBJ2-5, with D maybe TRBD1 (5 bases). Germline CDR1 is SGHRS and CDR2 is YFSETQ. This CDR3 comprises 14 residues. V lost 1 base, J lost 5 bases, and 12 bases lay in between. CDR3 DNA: TGCGCCAGCAGCTTGCCCAGGGATGGGGAGACCCAGTACTTC. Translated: CASSLPRDGETQYF.

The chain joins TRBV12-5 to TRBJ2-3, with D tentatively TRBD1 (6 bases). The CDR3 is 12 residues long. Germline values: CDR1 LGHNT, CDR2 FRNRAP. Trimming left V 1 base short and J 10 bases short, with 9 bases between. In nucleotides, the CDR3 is TGTGCTAGTGGTTTGGGGGGGCAGGCGCAGTATTTT. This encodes CASGLGGQAQYF.

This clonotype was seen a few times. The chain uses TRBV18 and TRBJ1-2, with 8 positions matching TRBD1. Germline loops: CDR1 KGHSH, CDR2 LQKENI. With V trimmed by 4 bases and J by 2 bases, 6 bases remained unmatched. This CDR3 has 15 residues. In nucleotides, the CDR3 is TGTGCCAGCTCACTCGGGACAGGTTCAAACTATGGCTACACCTTC. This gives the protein CASSLGTGSNYGYTF.

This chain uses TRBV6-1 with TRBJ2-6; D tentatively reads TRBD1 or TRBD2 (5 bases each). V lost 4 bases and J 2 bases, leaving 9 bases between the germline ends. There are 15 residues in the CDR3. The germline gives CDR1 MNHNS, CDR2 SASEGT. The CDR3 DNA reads TGTGCCAGCAGTGGAGGGGCCGCTGGGGCCAACGTCCTGACTTTC. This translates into CASSGGAAGANVLTF.